Below, 18 T cell receptor beta chains from the same sample are listed, as sequenced in a study of blood T cell repertoires in COVID-19. The repertoire was sequenced with immunoSEQ multiplex PCR; TCRdb's copy has only in-frame clones and lacks some. The data hold over 90,000 clones, with 82% observed a single time. Material for sequencing was peripheral blood. These receptor sequences come from a man aged 45-60 years with active or convalescent COVID-19.

The chain recombines TRBV4-3 with TRBJ2-6, with D possibly being TRBD2 (5 bases). V was shortened by 3 bases and J by 1 base, with 7 bases between the two germline ends. The CDR3 runs to 15 residues. The germline V gene encodes CDR1 LGHNA and CDR2 YSLEER. CDR3 sequence: CASSQEASGANVLTF. CDR3 DNA: TGCGCCAGCAGCCAGGAGGCATCTGGGGCCAACGTCCTGACTTTC.

The gene calls are TRBV3-1 (or the pseudogene TRBV3-2) and TRBJ1-6; no clear D gene. From germline, CDR1 is LGHDT and CDR2 YNNKEL (reference sequence). This CDR3 region has 13 residues. V dropped 5 bases and J dropped 7 bases, with 9 bases sitting between them. The CDR3 reads CASSSVSNSPLHF. CDR3 DNA: TGTGCCAGCAGCTCCGTATCCAATTCACCCCTCCACTTT.

This chain connects TRBV6-5 to TRBJ2-1; TRBD1 aligns across 8 bases. The CDR3 loop spans 15 amino acids. Germline V lookup: CDR1 MNHEY, CDR2 SVGAGI. The ends lost 5 bases at V and 7 bases at J; junction bases unmatched: 10. CDR3 DNA sequence: TGTGCCAGCAGTAAACTACAGGGGGTGGGGAATGAGCAGTTCTTC. Translating gives CASSKLQGVGNEQFF.

The chain is built from TRBV5-4 and TRBJ2-5; TRBD2 matches at 10 bases. This CDR3 region has 18 residues. CDR1 is SGHNT, CDR2 YYREEE, per germline (reference sequence). The V and J ends lost 0 bases and 1 base, in that order; junction bases with no gene match: 9. The CDR3 DNA reads TGTGCCAGCAGCTTGGTGGTAGCGGGGGGCCGTACCCAAGAGACCCAGTACTTC. Translation gives CASSLVVAGGRTQETQYF.

The CDR3 DNA sequence: TGTGCCAGCACTCGGACAGGGCAGCAAGAGACCCAGTACTTC. Translated, it gives CASTRTGQQETQYF. The rearrangement joins TRBV6-6 to TRBJ2-5; 8 bases match TRBD1. Germline CDR1 MNHNY, CDR2 SVGAGI (reference sequence). This CDR3 contains 14 residues. V gave up 7 bases and J gave up 2 bases; unmatched junction bases: 6.

The rearrangement links TRBV27 to TRBJ2-1; D is unresolved. Germline CDR1 is MNHEY and CDR2 is SMNVEV (reference sequence). This CDR3 is built from 14 residues. V was shortened by 4 bases and J by 8 bases, with 15 bases between the two germline ends. CDR3: CASSSSSLVDEQFF. The CDR3 coding sequence is TGTGCCAGCAGTTCGTCGTCCTTAGTTGATGAGCAGTTCTTC.

The chain links TRBV4-1 to TRBJ2-3, with TRBD2 identical over 8 bases. The CDR3 has 17 residues. With 1 base clipped from V and 6 bases from J, the junction kept 12 bases outside the gene matches. The V gene's germline CDR1 is MGHRA and CDR2 YSYEKL. CDR3 in DNA: TGCGCCAGCAGCCAAGTTGGTATAGCGGGGTCCGGGGATACGCAGTATTTT. It codes for CASSQVGIAGSGDTQYF.

This clone was recorded a few times. The CDR3 spells CSAQEGGVAPQYF. For the CDR3, the DNA is TGCAGCGCCCAGGAGGGCGGGGTGGCTCCGCAGTATTTT. The chain combines TRBV29-1 with TRBJ2-3; D possibly corresponds to TRBD2 (6 bases). The CDR3 is made up of 13 amino acids. The V gene's germline CDR1 is SQVTM and CDR2 ANQGSEA. V dropped 7 bases and J dropped 10 bases, with 21 bases sitting between them.

The chain has TRBV27 and TRBJ1-2; 8 bases align to TRBD1. In germline, CDR1 is MNHEY, CDR2 SMNVEV (reference sequence). J gave up 5 bases and V 6 bases, and 8 bases lay outside the gene matches. This CDR3 spans 14 amino acids. In nucleotides, the CDR3 is TGTGCCAGCAGCCGGACAGGGCCCGAATATGGCTACACCTTC. It encodes CASSRTGPEYGYTF.

This rearrangement joins TRBV28 to TRBJ2-5; 11 nucleotides line up with TRBD2. Trimming removed 6 bases from V and 0 bases from J; junction bases left unmatched: 3. Germline loops: CDR1 MDHEN, CDR2 SYDVKM. This CDR3 contains 15 residues. CDR3 sequence reads: CASRKLAGDQETQYF. The CDR3 region has the DNA TGTGCCAGCAGGAAACTAGCGGGGGACCAAGAGACCCAGTACTTC.

The rearrangement links TRBV5-1 to TRBJ2-7; 12 bases match TRBD2. Germline values: CDR1 SGHRS, CDR2 YFSETQ. Trimming at V came to 3 bases and at J to 0 bases, leaving 16 bases not matched to a gene. This CDR3 is built from 20 residues. The chain's CDR3 is CASSSGGLGLAGLSSYEQYF. For the CDR3, the DNA is TGCGCCAGCAGCTCCGGGGGTCTCGGACTAGCGGGGTTGAGCTCCTACGAGCAGTACTTC.

This chain connects TRBV7-2 to TRBJ2-3; D might be TRBD2 (5 bases). CDR3 length equals 15 residues. V dropped 4 bases and J dropped 2 bases, with 13 bases sitting between them. From germline, CDR1 is SGHTA and CDR2 FQGNSA. CDR3 in amino acids: CASSSPPGNTDTQYF. For the CDR3, the DNA is TGTGCCAGCAGCTCTCCCCCGGGGAACACAGATACGCAGTATTTT.

The chain has TRBV18 and TRBJ2-4; TRBD2 aligns across 12 bases. CDR3 length: 21 residues. J lost 1 base, V lost 0 bases, and 13 bases had no gene match. CDR1 is KGHSH, CDR2 LQKENI, per germline. The CDR3 bases are TGTGCCAGCTCACCACCGATTGGGTCTAGCGGGGGGGCATCCGCCAAAAACATTCAGTACTTC. Protein sequence: CASSPPIGSSGGASAKNIQYF.

CDR3 sequence reads: CASSLGPGLIYNEQFF. Written as DNA, the CDR3 is TGTGCCAGCAGCTTAGGACCTGGACTTATATACAATGAGCAGTTCTTC. The chain carries TRBV7-2 and TRBJ2-1; possibly TRBD2 for D (5 bases). The CDR3 totals 16 residues. The germline V and J ends were trimmed by 1 base and 4 bases, with 14 bases remaining between them. CDR1 SGHTA and CDR2 FQGNSA come from the germline V gene.

The rearrangement uses TRBV7-9 and TRBJ2-3; a possible D gene is TRBD2 (6 bases). The CDR3 is made up of 17 amino acids. The germline V and J ends were trimmed by 4 bases and 3 bases, with 20 bases remaining between them. Germline V gene sequence: CDR1 SEHNR, CDR2 FQNEAQ (reference sequence). Written as DNA, the CDR3 is TGTGCCAGCAGCTCCCGACTAGGCCTTAAGGGGACAGATACGCAGTATTTT. It codes for CASSSRLGLKGTDTQYF.

This chain joins TRBV2 and TRBJ1-4; D is unclear. The CDR3 runs 14 residues. Germline V CDR1 and CDR2: SNHLY, FYNNEI. V was cut by 8 bases and J by 8 bases, with 18 bases left in between. CDR3 amino acids: CASRGVGVGEKLFF. CDR3 DNA: TGTGCCAGCCGTGGGGTTGGAGTCGGGGAAAAACTGTTTTTT.

This clone occurred a few times. Other DNA variants within this sample encode the same CDR3. This chain uses TRBV11-2 with TRBJ1-3; D is ambiguous. From germline, CDR1 is SGHAT and CDR2 FQNNGV. The CDR3 extends over 15 amino acids. V lost 1 base and J 0 bases, leaving 7 bases between the germline ends. The CDR3 loop reads CASSLGGYSGNTIYF. As DNA, the CDR3 is TGTGCCAGCAGCTTAGGAGGGTACTCTGGAAACACCATATATTTT.

This rearrangement joins TRBV28 to TRBJ2-3; 8 nucleotides line up with TRBD2. The CDR3 is made up of 15 amino acids. Germline-derived CDR1 and CDR2 are MDHEN and SYDVKM. The junction had 7 bases not matched to a gene; V was cut back by 5 bases and J by 3 bases. CDR3 residues: CASSRGGGGTDTQYF. For the CDR3, the DNA is TGTGCCAGCAGTCGCGGGGGCGGGGGGACAGATACGCAGTATTTT.